One and the same sample provided the 6 T cell receptor beta chains below, sequenced in a study of blood T cell repertoires in COVID-19. Profiled with immunoSEQ multiplex PCR; TCRdb holds only in-frame clones, not every one. The table lists 110,000 or so clones, approximately 91% of them singletons. The sequenced material came from peripheral blood. The receptors originated from a woman aged 70-85 years who had recovered from COVID-19.

J is TRBJ1-1 and V is TRBV3-1 (or the pseudogene TRBV3-2); D uncertain. With 1 base removed from V and 11 bases from J, the gap between germline ends came to 11 bases. In germline, CDR1 is LGHDT, CDR2 YNNKEL (reference sequence). CDR3 size: 12 residues. In DNA form, the CDR3 reads TGTGCCAGCAGCCAAGCCCCCGGGGTGGCTTTCTTT. This sequence encodes CASSQAPGVAFF.

This clone occurred many times. The CDR3 DNA sequence: TGTGCCAGCAGTGCCGCCGGACAGTTTGATCAGCCCCAGCATTTT. Residues: CASSAAGQFDQPQHF. The chain is built from TRBV2 and TRBJ1-5; maybe TRBD1 (6 bases). Trimming shortened V by 4 bases and J by 5 bases, and 15 bases separated the two germline ends. Germline assignment: CDR1 SNHLY and CDR2 FYNNEI. CDR3 length: 15 amino acids.

The rearrangement joins TRBV10-3 to TRBJ1-2, with D perhaps TRBD1 (5 bases). Germline V gene sequence: CDR1 ENHRY, CDR2 SYGVKD. The CDR3 is 13 amino acids. V lost 2 bases to trimming and J lost 6 bases, with 10 bases between them. Written as DNA, the CDR3 is TGTGCCATCAGTGAGGGCAGGGCCCATGGCTACACCTTC. This translates into CAISEGRAHGYTF.

The chain employs TRBV21-1 and TRBJ1-1. TRBV21-1 is listed as a pseudogene. There are 14 residues in the CDR3. This chain's CDR3 is CASSSHERDTEAFF. The CDR3 DNA reads TGTGCCAGCAGCAGCCATGAGAGGGACACTGAAGCTTTCTTT.

This chain joins TRBV29-1 and TRBJ2-1; 9 nucleotides align to TRBD2. The CDR3 is made up of 15 amino acids. The junction had 9 bases not matched to a gene; V was cut back by 3 bases and J by 6 bases. Per the germline V gene, CDR1 is SQVTM and CDR2 is ANQGSEA. For the CDR3, the DNA is TGCAGCGTTGATTTCGGGACTAGCAGAAGCAATGAGCAGTTCTTC. Translating gives CSVDFGTSRSNEQFF.

V is TRBV28 and J is TRBJ1-1; 8 nucleotides align to TRBD1. The J segment lost 5 bases and the V segment lost 8 bases, leaving 19 bases of the junction unmatched. The CDR3 sequence is 17 residues long. Germline CDR1 and CDR2: MDHEN and SYDVKM. The CDR3 is CASGNLGAGGVNTEAFF. CDR3 sequence (DNA): TGTGCCAGCGGAAACCTCGGGGCAGGGGGCGTTAATACTGAAGCTTTCTTT.